These 8 T cell receptor beta chains originate from one sample sequenced in a study of tumor and adjacent non-tumor tissue in lung cancer. Three rounds of nested PCR, following a modified ARM-PCR protocol, produced the TCRbeta library. One entry per CDR3 protein, called by TCRdb with MiXCR from the multiplex PCR reads. This table holds roughly 120,000 distinct CDR3 sequences, 84% found once. This sample's RNA came from whole unsorted tissue. The sample comprised lung tumor tissue. These TCRs come from a man between 65 and 79 years old with non-small cell lung cancer.

This clonotype was seen only a few times. This sequence joins TRBV20-1 and TRBJ1-2; no clear D. Trimming stripped 2 bases from V and 0 bases from J, with 7 bases between. The CDR3 is 13 amino acids. The germline CDR1 and CDR2 sequences are DFQATT and SNEGSKA (reference sequence). CDR3 sequence reads: CSARPTSNYGYTF. CDR3 nucleotide sequence: TGCAGTGCTAGACCGACCTCTAACTATGGCTACACCTTC.

A remark on this clonotype: In this CDR3 the conserved last residue, phenylalanine or tryptophan, is missing, so a read error is likely. The DNA is left out, because the CDR3 cannot be placed on it with certainty; the CDR3 is given as TCRdb lists it. The rearrangement uses TRBV10-2 and TRBJ1-1; the table's D call of TRBD1 was not tested on the DNA. Counting both end residues, the CDR3 totals 12 amino acids. Germline assignment: CDR1 WSHSY and CDR2 SAAADI. The CDR3 sequence is CASSDRGAEDFS.

On this clonotype: The missing conserved phenylalanine or tryptophan at the end of this CDR3 makes a read error likely. The V call is TRBV10-2, the J call TRBJ2-1; D tentatively reads TRBD1 or TRBD2 (5 bases each). Trimming removed 6 bases at V and 8 bases at J, with 20 bases between. The length of the CDR3 is 15 residues. CDR1 and CDR2 from the germline V gene are WSHSY and SAAADI. CDR3 sequence reads: CASRSPGPSTHEQFL. The CDR3 bases are TGCGCCAGCAGGTCCCCGGGACCTTCTACTCATGAGCAGTTCTTA.

The chain couples TRBV11-3 to TRBJ1-4; the D is unclear. CDR3 length equals 16 residues. Trimming removed 1 base from V and 14 bases from J, with 23 bases in between. Germline CDR1 is SGHNT and CDR2 is YENEEA. The CDR3 bases are TGTGCCAGCAGCTTAGTAGTTGGAACGTCTAATGGAAAGCTGTTTTTT. Translating it yields CASSLVVGTSNGKLFF.

Details on this clonotype: Since a much larger clone is just one base distant, this may be a read error. The CDR3 loop is CSASGTGITDTQYF. Written as DNA, the CDR3 is TGCAGTGCATCCGGGACTGGTATCACAGATACGCAGTATTTT. This rearrangement joins TRBV20-1 to TRBJ2-3; a possible D gene is TRBD2 (6 bases). V gave up 6 bases and J gave up 2 bases, with 15 bases separating them. The CDR3 totals 14 residues. Germline CDR1 DFQATT, CDR2 SNEGSKA (reference sequence).

Concerning this clonotype itself: An end of the junction does not agree with germline; a read error may underlie this. V and J are TRBV5-4 and TRBJ1-2, with 7 nucleotides matching TRBD1. Looked up from germline, CDR1 is SGHNT and CDR2 is YYREEE (reference sequence). CDR3 length equals 14 residues. CDR3: CAISGENRGEGYTF. Here the CDR3 DNA reads TGTGCCATCAGCGGAGAAAACAGGGGTGAAGGGTACACCTTC.

About this clonotype: The germline gene is not matched at one end of the junction; a read error may be the cause. V is TRBV4-1 and J is TRBJ1-3; the D gene is possibly TRBD1 (6 bases). This CDR3 has 17 amino acids. Looked up from germline, CDR1 is MGHRA and CDR2 is YSYEKL. DNA of the CDR3: TGTGCCAGCAGCCAATTCCACGGGGGGCGCATTGGAAACACCATATATTTT. This codes for CASSQFHGGRIGNTIYF.

As for this clonotype: A clone one base away is much larger, so this may be a read error. The chain carries TRBV29-1 and TRBJ2-2, with 11 bases identical to TRBD1. From germline, CDR1 is SQVTM and CDR2 ANQGSEA. The length of the CDR3 is 15 residues. In DNA, the CDR3 is TGCATCGTCACAGGGACAGGGGGTTCGACCGGGGAGCTGGTTTTT. This codes for CIVTGTGGSTGELVF.